This TCR beta chain was recorded in a study of shared clonotypes between healthy human individuals. The CDR3 is 18 residues long. In germline, CDR1 is SNHLY, CDR2 FYNNEI. J was trimmed by 9 bases and V by 0 bases; bases with no gene match: 17. Naive CD8 isolation took CD45RO-negative cells positively selected for CCR7 and excluded terminally differentiated effector memory CD45RA+ cells. Every donor was a Caucasian adult from Nashville, Tennessee. Study findings and constraints: Clonotypes shared by all four sorted-subset donors had higher generation probabilities than non-shared clonotypes. The authors expected sequencing depth to affect clonotype sharing among donors.

A single count supports this clone. Antigen: not known. The genomic DNA of each subset was split evenly across several immunoSEQ plates. TCRdb's copy holds only in-frame clones and misses some; the assay was immunoSEQ multiplex PCR. The table records more than 550,000 clones, 92% of them present only once. The sequence came from a man in his thirties or forties in good health. The rearrangement uses TRBV2 and TRBJ2-7, with TRBD2 matching over 10 bases. The specimen was naive CD8+ T cells sorted from blood. The CDR3 sequence is CASSEASASGRLYEVQYF. As DNA, the CDR3 is TGTGCCAGCAGTGAAGCGAGCGCTAGCGGGAGACTCTACGAGGTGCAGTACTTC.